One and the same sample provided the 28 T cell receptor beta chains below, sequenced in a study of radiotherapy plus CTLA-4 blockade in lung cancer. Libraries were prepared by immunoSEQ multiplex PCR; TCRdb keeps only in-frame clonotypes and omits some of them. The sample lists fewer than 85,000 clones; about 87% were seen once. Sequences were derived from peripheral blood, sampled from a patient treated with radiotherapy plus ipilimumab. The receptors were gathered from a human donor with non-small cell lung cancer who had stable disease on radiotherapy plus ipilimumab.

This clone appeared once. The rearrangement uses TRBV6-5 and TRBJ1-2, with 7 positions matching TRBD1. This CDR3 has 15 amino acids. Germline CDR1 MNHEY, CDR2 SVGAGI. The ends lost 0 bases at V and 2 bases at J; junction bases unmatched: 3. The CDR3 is CASSYSRDRNYGYTF. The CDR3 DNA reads TGTGCCAGCAGTTACTCCCGGGACAGAAACTATGGCTACACCTTC.

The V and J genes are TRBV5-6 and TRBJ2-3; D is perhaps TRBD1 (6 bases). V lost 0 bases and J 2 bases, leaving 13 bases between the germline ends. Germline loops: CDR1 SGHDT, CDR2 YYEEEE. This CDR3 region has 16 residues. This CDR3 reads CASSLEGTPDTDTQYF. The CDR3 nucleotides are TGTGCCAGCAGCTTGGAGGGGACACCCGACACAGATACGCAGTATTTT.

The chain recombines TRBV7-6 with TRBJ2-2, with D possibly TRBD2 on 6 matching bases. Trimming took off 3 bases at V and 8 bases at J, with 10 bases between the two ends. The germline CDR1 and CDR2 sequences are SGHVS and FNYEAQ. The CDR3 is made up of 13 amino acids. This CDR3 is CASSFGGPGELFF. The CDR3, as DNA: TGTGCCAGCAGCTTCGGGGGACCGGGGGAGCTGTTTTTT.

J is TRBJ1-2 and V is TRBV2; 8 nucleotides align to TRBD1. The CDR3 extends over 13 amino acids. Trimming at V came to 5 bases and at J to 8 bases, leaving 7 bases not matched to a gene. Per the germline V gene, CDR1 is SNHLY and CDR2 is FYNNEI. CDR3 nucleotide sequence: TGTGCCAGCAGTCCAGGACAGGGACCAGGCTACACCTTC. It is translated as CASSPGQGPGYTF. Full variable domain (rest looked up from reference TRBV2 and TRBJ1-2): EPEVTQTPSHQVTQMGQEVILRCVPISNHLYFYWYRQILGQKVEFLVSFYNNEISEKSEIFDDQFSVERPDGSNFTLKIRSTKLEDSAMYFCASSPGQGPGYTFGSGTRLTVV.

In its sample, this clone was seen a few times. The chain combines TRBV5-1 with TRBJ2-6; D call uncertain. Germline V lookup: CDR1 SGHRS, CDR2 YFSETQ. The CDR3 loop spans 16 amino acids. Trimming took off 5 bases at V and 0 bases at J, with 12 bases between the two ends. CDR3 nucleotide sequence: TGCGCCAGCAGTCCCGGTGACATCTCTGGGGCCAACGTCCTGACTTTC. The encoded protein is CASSPGDISGANVLTF.

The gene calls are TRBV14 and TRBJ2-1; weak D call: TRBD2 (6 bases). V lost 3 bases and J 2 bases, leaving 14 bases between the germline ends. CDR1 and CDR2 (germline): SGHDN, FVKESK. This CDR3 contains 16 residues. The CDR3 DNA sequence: TGTGCCAGCAGCCACTTCACTAGCCTTACCTACAATGAGCAGTTCTTC. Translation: CASSHFTSLTYNEQFF. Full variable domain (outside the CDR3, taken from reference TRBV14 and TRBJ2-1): EAGVTQFPSHSVIEKGQTVTLRCDPISGHDNLYWYRRVMGKEIKFLLHFVKESKQDESGMPNNRFLAERTGGTYSTLKVQPAELEDSGVYFCASSHFTSLTYNEQFFGPGTRLTVL.

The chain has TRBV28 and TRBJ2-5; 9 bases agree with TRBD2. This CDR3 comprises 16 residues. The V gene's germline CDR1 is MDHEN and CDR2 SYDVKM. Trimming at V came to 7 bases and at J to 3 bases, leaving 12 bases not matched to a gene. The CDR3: CASTFTEREAKETQYF. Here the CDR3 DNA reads TGTGCCAGCACCTTCACGGAGCGGGAGGCGAAAGAGACCCAGTACTTC.

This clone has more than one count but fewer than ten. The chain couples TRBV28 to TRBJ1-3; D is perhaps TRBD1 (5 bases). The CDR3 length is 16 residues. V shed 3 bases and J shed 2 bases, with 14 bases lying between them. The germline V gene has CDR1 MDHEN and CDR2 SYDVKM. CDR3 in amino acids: CASSFAQGGPGNTIYF. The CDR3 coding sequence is TGTGCCAGCAGTTTCGCTCAGGGAGGTCCTGGAAACACCATATATTTT. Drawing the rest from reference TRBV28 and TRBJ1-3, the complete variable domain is DVKVTQSSRYLVKRTGEKVFLECVQDMDHENMFWYRQDPGLGLRLIYFSYDVKMKEKGDIPEGYSVSREKKERFSLILESASTNQTSMYLCASSFAQGGPGNTIYFGEGSWLTVV.

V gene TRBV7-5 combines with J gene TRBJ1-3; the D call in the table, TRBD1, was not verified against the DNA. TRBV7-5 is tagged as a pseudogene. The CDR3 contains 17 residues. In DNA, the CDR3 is TGTGTCAGAAGCTCCACCCCGGGACAGGGGCACGGAAACACCATATATTTT. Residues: CVRSSTPGQGHGNTIYF.

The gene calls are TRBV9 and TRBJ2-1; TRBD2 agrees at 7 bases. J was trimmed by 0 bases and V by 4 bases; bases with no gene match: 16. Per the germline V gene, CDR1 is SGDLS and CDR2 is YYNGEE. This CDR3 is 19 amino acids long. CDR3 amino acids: CASSPRGVAFPRSYNEQFF. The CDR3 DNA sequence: TGTGCCAGCAGCCCCCGGGGGGTAGCATTCCCCCGCTCCTACAATGAGCAGTTCTTC.

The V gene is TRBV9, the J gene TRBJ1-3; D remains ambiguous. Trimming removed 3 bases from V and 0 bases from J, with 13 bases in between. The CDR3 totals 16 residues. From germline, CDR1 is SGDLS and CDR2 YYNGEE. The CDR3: CASSAQTAISGNTIYF. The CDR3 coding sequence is TGTGCCAGCAGCGCCCAGACGGCTATCTCTGGAAACACCATATATTTT.

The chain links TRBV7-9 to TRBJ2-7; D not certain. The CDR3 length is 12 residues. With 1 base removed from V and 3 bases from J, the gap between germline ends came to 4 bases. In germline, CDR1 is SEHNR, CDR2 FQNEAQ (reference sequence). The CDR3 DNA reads TGTGCCAGCAGCTTAGACCACTACGAGCAGTACTTC. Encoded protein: CASSLDHYEQYF.

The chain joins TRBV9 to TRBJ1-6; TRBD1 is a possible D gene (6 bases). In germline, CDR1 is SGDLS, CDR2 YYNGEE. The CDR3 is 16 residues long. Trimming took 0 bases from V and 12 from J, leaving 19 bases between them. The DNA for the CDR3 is TGTGCCAGCAGCGTAGGGCAGGGGCGAAGAGAAGAACCCCTCCACTTT. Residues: CASSVGQGRREEPLHF.

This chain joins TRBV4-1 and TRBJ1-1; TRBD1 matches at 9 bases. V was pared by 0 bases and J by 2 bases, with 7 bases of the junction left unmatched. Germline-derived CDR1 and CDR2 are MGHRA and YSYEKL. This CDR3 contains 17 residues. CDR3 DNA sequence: TGCGCCAGCAGCCAAGATATTAACAGGGGGCGAAACACTGAAGCTTTCTTT. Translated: CASSQDINRGRNTEAFF.

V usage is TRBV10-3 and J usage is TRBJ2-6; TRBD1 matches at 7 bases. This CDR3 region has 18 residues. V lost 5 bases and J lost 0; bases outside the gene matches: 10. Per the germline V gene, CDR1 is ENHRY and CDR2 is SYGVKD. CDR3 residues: CAISRLQGSISGANVLTF. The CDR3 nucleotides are TGTGCCATCAGTAGGCTACAGGGGTCCATCTCTGGGGCCAACGTCCTGACTTTC.

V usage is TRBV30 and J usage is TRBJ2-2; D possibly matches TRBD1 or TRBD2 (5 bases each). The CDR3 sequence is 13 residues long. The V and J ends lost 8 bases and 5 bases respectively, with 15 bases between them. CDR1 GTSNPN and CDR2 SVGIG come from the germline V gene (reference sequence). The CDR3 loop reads CALPREGTGELFF. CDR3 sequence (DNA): TGTGCCCTGCCCCGAGAGGGGACCGGGGAGCTGTTTTTT.

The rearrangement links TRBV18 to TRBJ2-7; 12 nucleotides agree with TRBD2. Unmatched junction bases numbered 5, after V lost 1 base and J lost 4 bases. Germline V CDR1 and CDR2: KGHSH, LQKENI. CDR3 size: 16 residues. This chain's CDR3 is CASSPRVTSGGYEQYF. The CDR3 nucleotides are TGTGCCAGCTCACCACGGGTGACTAGCGGGGGATACGAGCAGTACTTC.

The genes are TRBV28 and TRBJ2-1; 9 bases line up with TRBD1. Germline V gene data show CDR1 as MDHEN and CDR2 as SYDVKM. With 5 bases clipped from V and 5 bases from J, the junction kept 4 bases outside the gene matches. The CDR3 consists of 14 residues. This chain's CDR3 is CASSGTGPHNEQFF. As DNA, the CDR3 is TGTGCCAGCAGTGGGACAGGGCCGCACAATGAGCAGTTCTTC.

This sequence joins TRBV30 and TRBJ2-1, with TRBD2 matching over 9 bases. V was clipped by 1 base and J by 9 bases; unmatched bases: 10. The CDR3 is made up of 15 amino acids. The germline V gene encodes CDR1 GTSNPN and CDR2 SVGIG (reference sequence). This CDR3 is CAWSAPLAGGSEQFF. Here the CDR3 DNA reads TGTGCCTGGAGTGCCCCACTAGCGGGTGGAAGTGAGCAGTTCTTC.

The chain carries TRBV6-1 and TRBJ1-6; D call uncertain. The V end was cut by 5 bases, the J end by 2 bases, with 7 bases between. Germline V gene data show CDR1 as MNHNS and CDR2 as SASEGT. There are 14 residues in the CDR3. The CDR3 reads CASSPGAYNSPLHF. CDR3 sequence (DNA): TGTGCCAGCAGTCCTGGGGCCTATAATTCACCCCTCCACTTT.

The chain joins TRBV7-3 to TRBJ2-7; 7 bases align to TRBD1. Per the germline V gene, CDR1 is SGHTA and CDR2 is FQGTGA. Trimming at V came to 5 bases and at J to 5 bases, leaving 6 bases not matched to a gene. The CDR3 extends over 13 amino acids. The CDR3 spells CASSEQQGNEQYF. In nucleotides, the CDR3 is TGTGCCAGCAGCGAACAACAGGGGAACGAGCAGTACTTC.

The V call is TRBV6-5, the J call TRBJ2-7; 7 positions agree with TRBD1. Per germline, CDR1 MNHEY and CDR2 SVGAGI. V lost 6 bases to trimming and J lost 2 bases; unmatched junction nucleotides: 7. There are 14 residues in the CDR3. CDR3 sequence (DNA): TGTGCCAGCAGGAGACCGGGACAGACCTACGAGCAGTACTTC. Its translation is CASRRPGQTYEQYF.

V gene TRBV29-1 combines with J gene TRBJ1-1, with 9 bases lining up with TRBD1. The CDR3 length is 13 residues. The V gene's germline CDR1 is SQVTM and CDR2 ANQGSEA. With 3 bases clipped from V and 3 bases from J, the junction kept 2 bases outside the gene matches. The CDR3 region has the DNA TGCAGCGTTGAGGGGACAGGGTACACTGAAGCTTTCTTT. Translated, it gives CSVEGTGYTEAFF.

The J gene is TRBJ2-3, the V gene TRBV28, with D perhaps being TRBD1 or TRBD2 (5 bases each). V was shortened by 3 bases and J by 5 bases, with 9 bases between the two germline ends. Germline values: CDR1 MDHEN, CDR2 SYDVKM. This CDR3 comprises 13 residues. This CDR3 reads CASSLGERDTQYF. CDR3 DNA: TGTGCCAGCAGTTTGGGGGAAAGAGATACGCAGTATTTT.

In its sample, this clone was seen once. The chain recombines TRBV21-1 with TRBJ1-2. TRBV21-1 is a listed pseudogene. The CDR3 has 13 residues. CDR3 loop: CASSIRDPYGYTF. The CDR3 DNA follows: TGTGCCAGCAGCATCCGGGACCCCTATGGCTACACCTTC.

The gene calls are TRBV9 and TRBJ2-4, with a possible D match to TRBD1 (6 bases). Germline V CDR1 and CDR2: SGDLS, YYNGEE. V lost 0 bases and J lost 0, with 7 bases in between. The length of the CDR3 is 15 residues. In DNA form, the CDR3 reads TGTGCCAGCAGCGTAGAGGGGGTAGCCAAAAACATTCAGTACTTC. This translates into CASSVEGVAKNIQYF.

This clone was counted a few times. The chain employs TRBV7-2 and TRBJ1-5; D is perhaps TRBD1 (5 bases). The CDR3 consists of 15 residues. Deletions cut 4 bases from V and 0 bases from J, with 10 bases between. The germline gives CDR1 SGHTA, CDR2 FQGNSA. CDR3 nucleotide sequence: TGTGCCAGCAGCTCACAGGTTTATAGCAATCAGCCCCAGCATTTT. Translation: CASSSQVYSNQPQHF.

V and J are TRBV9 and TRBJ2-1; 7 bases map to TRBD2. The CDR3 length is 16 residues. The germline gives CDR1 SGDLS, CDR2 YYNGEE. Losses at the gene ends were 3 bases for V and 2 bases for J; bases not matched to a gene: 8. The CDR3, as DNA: TGTGCCAGCAGCGGATGGAGCGGGGAAACCTACAATGAGCAGTTCTTC. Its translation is CASSGWSGETYNEQFF.